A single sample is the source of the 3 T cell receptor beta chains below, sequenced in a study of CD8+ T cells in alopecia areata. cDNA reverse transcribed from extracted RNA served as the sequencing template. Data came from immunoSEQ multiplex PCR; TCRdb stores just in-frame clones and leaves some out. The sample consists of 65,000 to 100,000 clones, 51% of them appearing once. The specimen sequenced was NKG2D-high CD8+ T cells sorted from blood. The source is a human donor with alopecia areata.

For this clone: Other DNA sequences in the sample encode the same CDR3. The CDR3 nucleotides are TGTGCCACCAGCCTAGGGGAGACCCAGTACTTC. This encodes CATSLGETQYF. The chain links TRBV15 to TRBJ2-5; D gene uncertain. The CDR3 is made up of 11 amino acids. The V gene lost 5 bases and the J gene lost 5 bases, with 6 bases spanning the gap. Per the germline V gene, CDR1 is LNHNV and CDR2 is YYDKDF (reference sequence). The full variable domain, with the rest looked up from reference TRBV15 and TRBJ2-5, is DAMVIQNPRYQVTQFGKPVTLSCSQTLNHNVMYWYQQKSSQAPKLLFHYYDKDFNNEADTPDNFQSRRPNTSFCFLDIRSPGLGDTAMYLCATSLGETQYFGPGTRLLVL.

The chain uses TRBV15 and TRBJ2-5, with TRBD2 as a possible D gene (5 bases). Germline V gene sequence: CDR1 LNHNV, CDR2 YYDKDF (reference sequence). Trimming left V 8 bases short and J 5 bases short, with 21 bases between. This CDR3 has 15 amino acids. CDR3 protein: CATQGSAVGYETQYF. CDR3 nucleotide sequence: TGTGCCACCCAAGGGAGCGCGGTAGGGTATGAGACCCAGTACTTC.

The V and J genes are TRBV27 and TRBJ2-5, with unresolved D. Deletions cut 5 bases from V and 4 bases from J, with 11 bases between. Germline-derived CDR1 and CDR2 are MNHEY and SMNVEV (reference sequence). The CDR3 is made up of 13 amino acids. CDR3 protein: CASSAAPGETQYF. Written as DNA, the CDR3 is TGTGCCAGCAGTGCTGCTCCCGGAGAGACCCAGTACTTC.